A single T cell receptor (beta chain) is shown here with its context. Assay: immunoSEQ multiplex PCR; the TCRdb copy retains only in-frame clones and omits some. The sample includes about 40,000 clones, over 85% of them seen just once. The data derive from a study of T cell changes during pregnancy in multiple sclerosis. The CDR3 covers 13 residues. Germline CDR1 and CDR2: MNHEY and SMNVEV (reference sequence). Deletions cut 1 base from V and 6 bases from J, with 10 bases between. Sequenced material: peripheral blood, taken before pregnancy. The V gene is TRBV27, the J gene TRBJ2-7; D is perhaps TRBD1 (6 bases). The TCR originated in a female donor with multiple sclerosis, enrolled in a pregnancy study. The CDR3 DNA follows: TGTGCCAGCAGTTTATTAACAGGGTCCGAGCAGTACTTC. Translated, it gives CASSLLTGSEQYF.